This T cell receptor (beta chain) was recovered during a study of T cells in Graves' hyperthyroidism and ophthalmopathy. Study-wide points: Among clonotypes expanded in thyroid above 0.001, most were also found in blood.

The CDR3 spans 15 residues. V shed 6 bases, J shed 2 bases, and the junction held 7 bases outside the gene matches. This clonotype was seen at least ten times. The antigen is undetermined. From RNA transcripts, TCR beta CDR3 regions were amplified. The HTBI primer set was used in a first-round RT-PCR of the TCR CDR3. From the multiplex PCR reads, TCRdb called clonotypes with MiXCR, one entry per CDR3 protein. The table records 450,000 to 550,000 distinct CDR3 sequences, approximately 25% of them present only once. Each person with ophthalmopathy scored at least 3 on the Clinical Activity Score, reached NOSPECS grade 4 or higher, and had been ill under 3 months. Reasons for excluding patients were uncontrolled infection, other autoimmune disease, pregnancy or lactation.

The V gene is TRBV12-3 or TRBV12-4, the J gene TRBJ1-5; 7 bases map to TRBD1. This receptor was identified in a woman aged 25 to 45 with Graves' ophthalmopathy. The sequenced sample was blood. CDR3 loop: CASSIDRDGNQPQHF. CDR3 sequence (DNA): TGTGCCAGCAGCATAGACAGGGACGGCAATCAGCCCCAGCATTTT.